This TCR beta chain was captured in a study of metastatic and nonmetastatic thyroid tumors. Findings of the study overall: Benign nodules reportedly had significantly lower TCR beta diversity than malignant thyroid tumors in blood and tumor.

A note on this clone: The antigen remains unidentified.

Every patient underwent thyroid surgery untreated. Germline-derived CDR1 and CDR2 are MNHEY and SMNVEV (reference sequence). With 8 bases clipped from V and 4 bases from J, the junction kept 10 bases outside the gene matches. The CDR3 has 15 amino acids. TCRdb redid the clone calls on the PCR reads using MiXCR. The sample lists under 20,000 clones, about 30% occurring once. This TCR came from a female donor with papillary thyroid cancer or a benign thyroid nodule (not recorded which). Some clones in this sample may be carry-over from other donors' samples. J is TRBJ2-3 and V is TRBV27, with TRBD1 matching 9 bases. The sequencing input was tumor tissue. The CDR3 protein is CASPQGQGQPDTQYF. CDR3 bases: TGTGCCAGCCCCCAGGGACAGGGACAGCCAGATACGCAGTATTTT.